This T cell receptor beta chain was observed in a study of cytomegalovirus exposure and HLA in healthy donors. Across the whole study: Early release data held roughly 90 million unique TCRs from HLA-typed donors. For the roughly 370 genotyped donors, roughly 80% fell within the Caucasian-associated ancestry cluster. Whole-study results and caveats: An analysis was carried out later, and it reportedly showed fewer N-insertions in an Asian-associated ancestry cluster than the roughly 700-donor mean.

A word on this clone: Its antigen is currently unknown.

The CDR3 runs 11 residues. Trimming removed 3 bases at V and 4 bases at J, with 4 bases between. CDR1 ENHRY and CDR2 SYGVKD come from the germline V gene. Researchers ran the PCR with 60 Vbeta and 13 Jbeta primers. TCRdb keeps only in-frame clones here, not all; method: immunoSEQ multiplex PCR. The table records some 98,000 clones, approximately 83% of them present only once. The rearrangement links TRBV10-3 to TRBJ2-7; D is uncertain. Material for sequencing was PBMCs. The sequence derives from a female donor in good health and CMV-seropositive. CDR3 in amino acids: CAISDQYEQYF. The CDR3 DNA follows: TGTGCCATCAGTGACCAATACGAGCAGTACTTC.